Shown below are 7 T cell receptor beta chains from a single sample sequenced in a study of blood T cell repertoires in COVID-19 (dated by TCRdb to between 2020 and 2021). Libraries were made using the immunoSEQ multiplex PCR assay. Imported from immuneACCESS, the table was reduced by TCRdb to in-frame sequences with V and J called. These copies leave out some clones; in studies compared against another copy, an unresolved V gene accounts for under half, and the cause of the remainder is not known. Counted in this sample were some 130,000 clones; 78% of them appeared once. The ten largest clonotypes hold approximately 10% of the sample. Material for sequencing was peripheral blood. Receptors were obtained from a man aged 55 to 70 who had recovered from COVID-19.

This clone showed up just a few times. The chain employs TRBV4-3 and TRBJ1-2, with 12 bases lining up with TRBD1. The V and J ends lost 3 bases and 8 bases, in that order; junction bases with no gene match: 13. CDR1 and CDR2 from the germline V gene are LGHNA and YSLEER. The CDR3 is made up of 17 amino acids. The CDR3 sequence is CASSHTSGTGGAYGYTF. The CDR3 DNA reads TGCGCCAGCAGCCATACCTCCGGGACAGGGGGCGCCTACGGCTACACCTTC.

CDR3 region: CASRGGMGEKLFF. The CDR3 DNA reads TGTGCCAGCAGGGGAGGGATGGGCGAAAAACTGTTTTTT. J is TRBJ1-4 and V is TRBV12-3 or TRBV12-4, with D uncertain. This CDR3 is built from 13 residues. Trimming took 6 bases from V and 8 from J, leaving 13 bases between them.

The CDR3 nucleotides read TGTGCCAGCAGTCAGGGATTGACCTACGAGCAGTACTTC. It specifies CASSQGLTYEQYF. The rearrangement links TRBV28 to TRBJ2-7; D might be TRBD1 (5 bases). CDR1 MDHEN and CDR2 SYDVKM come from the germline V gene. The CDR3 is 13 amino acids. Between the trimmed V and J ends, which lost 5 bases and 2 bases, there was a span of 10 bases. The full variable domain, with the rest looked up from reference TRBV28 and TRBJ2-7, is DVKVTQSSRYLVKRTGEKVFLECVQDMDHENMFWYRQDPGLGLRLIYFSYDVKMKEKGDIPEGYSVSREKKERFSLILESASTNQTSMYLCASSQGLTYEQYFGPGTRLTVT.

The rearrangement uses TRBV6-1 and TRBJ2-1, with D unclear. The CDR3 contains 13 residues. V was pared by 1 base and J by 8 bases, with 9 bases between. Per the germline V gene, CDR1 is MNHNS and CDR2 is SASEGT. CDR3 DNA sequence: TGTGCCAGCAGTGAAGGTCGTGTCGATGAGCAGTTCTTC. This translates into CASSEGRVDEQFF.

The J gene is TRBJ2-5, the V gene TRBV5-1, with 9 nucleotides matching TRBD2. The CDR3 covers 15 residues. Germline lookup yields CDR1 SGHRS and CDR2 YFSETQ. Germline trimming cut 0 bases from V and 2 bases from J; bases unmatched to any gene: 2. The DNA for the CDR3 is TGCGCCAGCAGCTTGGTAGCGGGGGCACAAGAGACCCAGTACTTC. Protein product: CASSLVAGAQETQYF.

In its sample, this clone was seen once. V and J are TRBV7-2 and TRBJ2-3, with 9 positions matching TRBD2. Per germline, CDR1 SGHTA and CDR2 FQGNSA. V trimming: 3 bases; J trimming: 3 bases; junction bases outside the gene matches: 4. The CDR3 is 15 amino acids. CDR3: CASSFSGRSTDTQYF. CDR3 sequence (DNA): TGTGCCAGCAGCTTTAGCGGGAGAAGTACAGATACGCAGTATTTT.

This clone was picked up a small number of times. This chain links TRBV30 with TRBJ1-5; a possible D gene is TRBD1 (5 bases). The CDR3 runs to 12 residues. The germline V and J ends were trimmed by 2 bases and 6 bases, with 8 bases remaining between them. Germline loops: CDR1 GTSNPN, CDR2 SVGIG (reference sequence). Here the CDR3 reads CAWSSGAQPQHF. The CDR3 bases are TGTGCCTGGAGTTCTGGGGCTCAGCCCCAGCATTTT.